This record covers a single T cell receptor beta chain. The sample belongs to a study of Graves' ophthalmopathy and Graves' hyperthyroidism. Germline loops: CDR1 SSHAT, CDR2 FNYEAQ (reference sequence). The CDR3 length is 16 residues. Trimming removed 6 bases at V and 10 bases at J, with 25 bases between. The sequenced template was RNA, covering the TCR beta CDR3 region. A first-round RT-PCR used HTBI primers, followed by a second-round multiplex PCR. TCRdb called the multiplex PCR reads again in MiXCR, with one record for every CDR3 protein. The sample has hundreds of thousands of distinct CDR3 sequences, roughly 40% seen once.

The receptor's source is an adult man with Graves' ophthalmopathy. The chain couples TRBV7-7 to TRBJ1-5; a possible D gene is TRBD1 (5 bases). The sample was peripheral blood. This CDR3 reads CASRPKSGFYPSPQHF. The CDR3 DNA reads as TGTGCCAGCAGGCCAAAGTCAGGGTTTTATCCTTCCCCCCAGCATTTT.